These 10 T cell receptor beta chains came from one sample sequenced in a study of blood T cell repertoires in COVID-19. Assay: immunoSEQ multiplex PCR; the TCRdb copy retains only in-frame clones and omits some. The sample lists 380,000 or so clones, about 90% occurring once. The sample was peripheral blood. These receptors all come from a man aged 35 to 55 with acute or convalescent COVID-19.

The J gene is TRBJ1-2, the V gene TRBV4-3; 7 bases are shared with TRBD1. CDR3 size: 17 residues. Trimming at V came to 0 bases and at J to 0 bases, leaving 7 bases not matched to a gene. Germline CDR1 LGHNA, CDR2 YSLEER. The CDR3 loop is CASSQDLSGTANYGYTF. The CDR3 DNA reads as TGCGCCAGCAGCCAAGATCTCTCCGGGACAGCTAACTATGGCTACACCTTC.

V and J are TRBV19 and TRBJ1-4; tentative D call: TRBD1 (5 bases). Trimming took off 5 bases at V and 3 bases at J, with 10 bases between the two ends. Germline CDR1 and CDR2: LNHDA and SQIVND (reference sequence). This CDR3 comprises 14 residues. CDR3 sequence: CASSSDRSNEKLFF. The CDR3 region has the DNA TGTGCCAGTAGTTCCGACAGATCTAATGAAAAACTGTTTTTT.

The genes are TRBV29-1 and TRBJ2-1; the D gene is possibly TRBD1 (6 bases). The CDR3 spans 11 residues. Germline V lookup: CDR1 SQVTM, CDR2 ANQGSEA. Between the trimmed V and J ends, which lost 6 bases and 10 bases, there was a span of 13 bases. CDR3 DNA sequence: TGCAGCGTGTGGACAGTAGGAGAGCAGTTCTTC. Its protein product is CSVWTVGEQFF.

This rearrangement joins TRBV6-5 to TRBJ2-1, with TRBD1 matching 7 bases. Unmatched junction bases numbered 3, after V lost 2 bases and J lost 2 bases. This CDR3 has 15 residues. The germline V gene has CDR1 MNHEY and CDR2 SVGAGI. DNA for the CDR3: TGTGCCAGCAGTTACGGGACAGAGACCTACAATGAGCAGTTCTTC. Translation: CASSYGTETYNEQFF.

The CDR3 DNA reads TGTGCCAGCAGCCTCTATGGGTCAGGGTACACTGAAGCTTTCTTT. This translates into CASSLYGSGYTEAFF. The V call is TRBV6-5, the J call TRBJ1-1, with a tentative D call TRBD1 (5 bases). CDR1 is MNHEY, CDR2 SVGAGI, per germline. CDR3 length: 15 residues. Trimming pared 6 bases from V and 3 bases from J, leaving 17 bases between.

In its sample, this clone was seen a few times. In nucleotides, the CDR3 is TGTGCCAGCAGCCCACGCGACGGGGAGCTGTTTTTT. Translated: CASSPRDGELFF. This sequence joins TRBV7-8 and TRBJ2-2, with unresolved D. Germline CDR1 reads SGHVS; CDR2 reads FQNEAQ. Trimming pared 5 bases from V and 7 bases from J, leaving 8 bases between. This CDR3 spans 12 amino acids.

The chain couples TRBV5-1 to TRBJ2-1; 10 bases are shared with TRBD2. V trimming: 6 bases; J trimming: 8 bases; junction bases outside the gene matches: 8. The germline V gene has CDR1 SGHRS and CDR2 YFSETQ. CDR3 length: 14 residues. The CDR3 nucleotides read TGCGCCAGCACGAGGCAGCGGGAGGGCGATGAGCAGTTCTTC. Encoded protein: CASTRQREGDEQFF.

The genes are TRBV11-3 and TRBJ2-1; D gene unclear. V lost 5 bases and J 0 bases, leaving 14 bases between the germline ends. This CDR3 is 16 amino acids long. Looked up from germline, CDR1 is SGHNT and CDR2 is YENEEA. CDR3 in amino acids: CASSRSGLSSYNEQFF. DNA for the CDR3: TGTGCCAGCAGCCGATCAGGCCTCTCCTCCTACAATGAGCAGTTCTTC.

The chain carries TRBV27 and TRBJ1-1, with D tentatively TRBD1 (6 bases). CDR3 length: 16 amino acids. V dropped 5 bases and J dropped 4 bases, with 20 bases sitting between them. Germline assignment: CDR1 MNHEY and CDR2 SMNVEV (reference sequence). DNA of the CDR3: TGTGCCAGCAGTCTATTCCCGGGGGGCCGGATCACTGAAGCTTTCTTT. Amino acid sequence: CASSLFPGGRITEAFF.

The rearrangement uses TRBV7-8 and TRBJ2-6; D gene unclear. V dropped 2 bases and J dropped 0 bases, with 11 bases sitting between them. The germline V gene encodes CDR1 SGHVS and CDR2 FQNEAQ. CDR3 length equals 17 residues. The DNA for the CDR3 is TGTGCCAGCAGCTTAATTGGCGGCCTCTCTGGGGCCAACGTCCTGACTTTC. Protein: CASSLIGGLSGANVLTF.